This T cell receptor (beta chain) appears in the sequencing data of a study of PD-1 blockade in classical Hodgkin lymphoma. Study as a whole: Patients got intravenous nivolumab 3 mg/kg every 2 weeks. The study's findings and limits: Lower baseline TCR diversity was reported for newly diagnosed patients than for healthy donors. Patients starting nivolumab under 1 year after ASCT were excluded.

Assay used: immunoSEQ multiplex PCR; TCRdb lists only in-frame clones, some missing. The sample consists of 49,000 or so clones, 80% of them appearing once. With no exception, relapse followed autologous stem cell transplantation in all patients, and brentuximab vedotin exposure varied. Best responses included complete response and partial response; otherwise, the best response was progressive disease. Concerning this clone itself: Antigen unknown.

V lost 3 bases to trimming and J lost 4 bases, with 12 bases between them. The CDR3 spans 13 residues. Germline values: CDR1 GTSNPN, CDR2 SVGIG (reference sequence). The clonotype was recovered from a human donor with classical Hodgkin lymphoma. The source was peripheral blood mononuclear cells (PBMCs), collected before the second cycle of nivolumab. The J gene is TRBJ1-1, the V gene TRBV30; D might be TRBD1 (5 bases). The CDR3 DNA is TGTGCCTGGAGGGCGGCAGGGAGCACTGAAGCTTTCTTT. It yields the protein CAWRAAGSTEAFF. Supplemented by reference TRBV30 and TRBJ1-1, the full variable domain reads SQTIHQWPATLVQPVGSPLSLECTVEGTSNPNLYWYRQAAGRGLQLLFYSVGIGQISSEVPQNLSASRPQDRQFILSSKKLLLSDSGFYLCAWRAAGSTEAFFGQGTRLTVV.